The entry that follows covers one T cell receptor (beta chain) sequence. The antigen remains undetermined. This record belongs to a study of T cell responses to AZD1222 COVID-19 vaccine. Study-level results: CD4 TCRs associated with vaccination spanned spike, dominating at 160-218 and 743-854.

V was clipped by 5 bases and J by 2 bases; unmatched bases: 5. The germline V gene has CDR1 MDHEN and CDR2 SYDVKM. This CDR3 has 15 residues. The protocol was immunoSEQ multiplex PCR, while the TCRdb copy is restricted to in-frame clones and leaves out a portion. The sample records roughly 67,000 clones, roughly 90% being singletons. The source was peripheral blood, collected on day 0 of AZD1222 vaccination. This receptor was obtained from an adult in good health. The J gene is TRBJ2-7, the V gene TRBV28; TRBD2 agrees at 11 bases. CDR3 sequence (DNA): TGTGCCAGCAGTGTAACTAGCGGGGGACCCTACGAGCAGTACTTC. This codes for CASSVTSGGPYEQYF.